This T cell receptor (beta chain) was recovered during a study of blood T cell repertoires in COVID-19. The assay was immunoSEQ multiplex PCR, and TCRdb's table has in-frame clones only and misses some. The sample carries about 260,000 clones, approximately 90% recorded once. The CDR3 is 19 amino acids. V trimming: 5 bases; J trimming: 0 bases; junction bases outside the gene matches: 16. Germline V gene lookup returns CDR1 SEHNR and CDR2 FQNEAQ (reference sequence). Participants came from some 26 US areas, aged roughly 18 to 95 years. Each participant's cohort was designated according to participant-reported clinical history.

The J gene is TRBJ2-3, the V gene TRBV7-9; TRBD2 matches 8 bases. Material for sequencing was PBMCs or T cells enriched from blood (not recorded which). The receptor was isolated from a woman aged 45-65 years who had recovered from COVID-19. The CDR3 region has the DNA TGTGCCAGCAGCCCCCTCCCCGGGCTAGCGGGTTCTAGCACAGATACGCAGTATTTT. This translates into CASSPLPGLAGSSTDTQYF.